The 9 T cell receptor beta chains in this list originate from one sample, sequenced in a study of blood T cell repertoires in COVID-19. Some clones are missing from TCRdb's copy, which holds only in-frame ones; the method was immunoSEQ multiplex PCR. The data contain approximately 240,000 clones, about four fifths of them seen just once; the ten biggest clones take up about 1.3%. The source material was PBMCs or T cells enriched from blood (not recorded which). These receptors were taken from a woman in her 40s with acute COVID-19.

CDR3 coding DNA: TGCGCCAGCAGTGAGACGGGGTACGAGCAGTACTTC. Its translation: CASSETGYEQYF. V and J are TRBV10-2 and TRBJ2-7; weak D call: TRBD2 (5 bases). This CDR3 comprises 12 residues. Germline CDR1 reads WSHSY; CDR2 reads SAAADI. The V and J ends lost 2 bases and 4 bases respectively, with 6 bases between them.

The rearrangement joins TRBV30 to TRBJ2-2; 9 bases are shared with TRBD2. Germline lookup yields CDR1 GTSNPN and CDR2 SVGIG (reference sequence). V lost 3 bases, J lost 8 bases, and 10 bases stayed unmatched. The CDR3 consists of 15 residues. CDR3 coding DNA: TGTGCCTGGAGCGCGGGGACTAGCTGGAGAGGGGAGCTGTTTTTT. Its translation is CAWSAGTSWRGELFF.

This clone was found once. The chain joins TRBV5-4 to TRBJ1-1, with a weak D call TRBD1 (6 bases). The CDR3 extends over 13 amino acids. Germline loops: CDR1 SGHNT, CDR2 YYREEE (reference sequence). The ends were cut back, 9 bases at V and 11 bases at J, with 23 bases in the middle. CDR3 sequence reads: CAMHGGHSLGAFF. The CDR3 nucleotides are TGTGCCATGCACGGGGGGCATTCCCTCGGGGCTTTCTTT.

This clone was seen just once. The CDR3 sequence: CSTGLAGTTGELFF. The CDR3 DNA follows: TGTTCAACAGGGCTAGCGGGAACCACCGGGGAGCTGTTTTTT. V is TRBV28 and J is TRBJ2-2, with 9 bases aligning to TRBD2. The CDR3 is made up of 14 amino acids. Germline assignment: CDR1 MDHEN and CDR2 SYDVKM.

This sequence joins TRBV3-1 (or the pseudogene TRBV3-2) and TRBJ2-7; D is unresolved. The CDR3 consists of 14 residues. V gave up 0 bases and J gave up 3 bases, with 9 bases separating them. Per germline, CDR1 LGHDT and CDR2 YNNKEL (reference sequence). The CDR3 here is CASSQDHRDYEQYF. CDR3 nucleotide sequence: TGTGCCAGCAGCCAAGACCACAGAGACTACGAGCAGTACTTC.

The chain combines TRBV7-2 with TRBJ2-7; no clear D gene. The CDR3 sequence is 15 residues long. Trimming took off 4 bases at V and 2 bases at J, with 15 bases between the two ends. Germline V lookup: CDR1 SGHTA, CDR2 FQGNSA. CDR3 sequence: CASSSPPELTYEQYF. The DNA for the CDR3 is TGTGCCAGCAGCTCACCCCCCGAACTCACCTACGAGCAGTACTTC.

The chain has TRBV5-1 and TRBJ1-1, with 7 bases fitting TRBD1. The CDR3 covers 15 residues. CDR1 SGHRS and CDR2 YFSETQ come from the germline V gene. With 3 bases clipped from V and 0 bases from J, the junction kept 5 bases outside the gene matches. The CDR3 DNA follows: TGCGCCAGCAGCTCGGGACAGATTATGAACACTGAAGCTTTCTTT. Amino acid sequence: CASSSGQIMNTEAFF. Full variable domain (remainder filled in from reference TRBV5-1 and TRBJ1-1): KAGVTQTPRYLIKTRGQQVTLSCSPISGHRSVSWYQQTPGQGLQFLFEYFSETQRNKGNFPGRFSGRQFSNSRSEMNVSTLELGDSALYLCASSSGQIMNTEAFFGQGTRLTVV.

The chain employs TRBV5-6 and TRBJ1-2; D possibly corresponds to TRBD1 (6 bases). This CDR3 spans 13 amino acids. The V end lost 4 bases, the J end lost 7 bases, and 14 bases lay between the germline ends. Germline CDR1 reads SGHDT; CDR2 reads YYEEEE. The CDR3 DNA reads TGTGCCAGCAGCACAAACAGGGTGGGTGGCTACACCTTC. It yields the protein CASSTNRVGGYTF.

This chain connects TRBV5-4 to TRBJ1-1; 7 bases map to TRBD1. Germline values: CDR1 SGHNT, CDR2 YYREEE (reference sequence). The J segment lost 4 bases and the V segment lost 0 bases, leaving 6 bases of the junction unmatched. The CDR3 loop spans 15 amino acids. CDR3 protein: CASSLVGGGGTEAFF. The DNA of the CDR3 is TGTGCCAGCAGCTTGGTCGGAGGGGGCGGCACTGAAGCTTTCTTT.